One and the same sample provided the 10 T cell receptor beta chains below, sequenced in a study of blood T cell repertoires in COVID-19. Repertoires were generated with immunoSEQ multiplex PCR, while TCRdb's copy carries only in-frame clones and drops some. The repertoire holds tens of thousands of clones, with more than 80% as singletons. Sequenced: peripheral blood. These receptors were collected from a woman of 80 years or more with acute or convalescent COVID-19.

This clone was observed once. The CDR3 region has the DNA TGCGCCAGCAGCCAGACAGTGTCTGAGCAGTTCTTC. Translating gives CASSQTVSEQFF. The rearrangement joins TRBV10-2 to TRBJ2-1; D may be TRBD1 (5 bases). Trimming cost V 6 bases and J 9 bases, with 12 bases left between them. Germline V gene sequence: CDR1 WSHSY, CDR2 SAAADI. The CDR3 spans 12 residues.

This chain uses TRBV3-1 (or the pseudogene TRBV3-2) with TRBJ1-2; D ambiguous. V dropped 1 base and J dropped 2 bases, with 5 bases sitting between them. The CDR3 is 13 residues long. The germline gives CDR1 LGHDT, CDR2 YNNKEL (reference sequence). The CDR3 spells CASSQGRNYGYTF. For the CDR3, the DNA is TGTGCCAGCAGCCAAGGGAGGAACTATGGCTACACCTTC.

The chain combines TRBV10-1 with TRBJ2-3, with D possibly matching TRBD2 (5 bases). The CDR3 has 13 residues. The V gene lost 10 bases and the J gene lost 3 bases, with 14 bases spanning the gap. Germline V lookup: CDR1 WNHNN, CDR2 SYGVQD (reference sequence). CDR3 coding DNA: TGCGCCAACCCCCGGGATAAAACAGATACGCAGTATTTT. Translation gives CANPRDKTDTQYF.

This chain links TRBV2 with TRBJ1-5; D not resolved. Trimming took off 2 bases at V and 0 bases at J, with 8 bases between the two ends. Germline values: CDR1 SNHLY, CDR2 FYNNEI. This CDR3 is built from 15 residues. Here the CDR3 DNA reads TGTGCCAGCAGTGAACAGCAGGCTAGCAATCAGCCCCAGCATTTT. Its translation: CASSEQQASNQPQHF.

The chain has TRBV27 and TRBJ2-3; D might be TRBD2 (6 bases). This CDR3 has 17 amino acids. Trimming pared 6 bases from V and 3 bases from J, leaving 22 bases between. Per the germline V gene, CDR1 is MNHEY and CDR2 is SMNVEV (reference sequence). CDR3 coding DNA: TGTGCCAGCAGCCGCAGCCCGGGGGTGTTTGTAACAGATACGCAGTATTTT. Translating gives CASSRSPGVFVTDTQYF.

This clone was observed a single time. V is TRBV11-3 and J is TRBJ2-2; D uncertain. V was pared by 5 bases and J by 6 bases, with 19 bases between. CDR3 length: 16 residues. CDR1 is SGHNT, CDR2 YENEEA, per germline. CDR3 in DNA: TGTGCCAGCAGCCCTAGAACTTCAGTGGTGGCCGGGGAGCTGTTTTTT. Its translation: CASSPRTSVVAGELFF.

The V and J genes are TRBV29-1 and TRBJ2-1; the match to TRBD1 covers 8 bases. CDR3 size: 18 residues. In germline, CDR1 is SQVTM, CDR2 ANQGSEA. After removal of 3 bases from V and 9 bases from J, the junction contained 22 bases not matched to a gene. The CDR3 protein is CSVDGQGARSGWRSEQFF. CDR3 DNA: TGCAGCGTTGATGGTCAGGGGGCGAGAAGCGGGTGGAGGAGTGAGCAGTTCTTC.

The genes are TRBV5-4 and TRBJ2-3, with 11 positions matching TRBD2. CDR1 is SGHNT and CDR2 is YYREEE in the germline V gene (reference sequence). Unmatched junction bases numbered 2, after V lost 4 bases and J lost 1 base. The CDR3 consists of 15 residues. The CDR3 bases are TGTGCCAGCAGCCCGGGACTAGCGGGCACAGATACGCAGTATTTT. As protein: CASSPGLAGTDTQYF.

The CDR3 protein is CATSDLQGTGEEGNTIYF. Here the CDR3 DNA reads TGTGCCACCAGTGATTTGCAAGGGACAGGGGAGGAAGGGAACACCATATATTTT. V is TRBV24-1 and J is TRBJ1-3, with 10 positions matching TRBD1. Germline V CDR1 and CDR2: KGHDR, SFDVKD. This CDR3 is built from 18 residues. V gave up 0 bases and J gave up 7 bases; unmatched junction bases: 11.

The chain uses TRBV6-5 and TRBJ2-4; 10 bases are a match to TRBD1. V shed 0 bases and J 8 bases; nucleotides not matched to a gene: 4. The CDR3 consists of 15 residues. Per the germline V gene, CDR1 is MNHEY and CDR2 is SVGAGI. The CDR3 sequence: CASSYSGTGEYIQYF. CDR3 sequence (DNA): TGTGCCAGCAGTTACTCGGGGACAGGGGAATACATTCAGTACTTC.